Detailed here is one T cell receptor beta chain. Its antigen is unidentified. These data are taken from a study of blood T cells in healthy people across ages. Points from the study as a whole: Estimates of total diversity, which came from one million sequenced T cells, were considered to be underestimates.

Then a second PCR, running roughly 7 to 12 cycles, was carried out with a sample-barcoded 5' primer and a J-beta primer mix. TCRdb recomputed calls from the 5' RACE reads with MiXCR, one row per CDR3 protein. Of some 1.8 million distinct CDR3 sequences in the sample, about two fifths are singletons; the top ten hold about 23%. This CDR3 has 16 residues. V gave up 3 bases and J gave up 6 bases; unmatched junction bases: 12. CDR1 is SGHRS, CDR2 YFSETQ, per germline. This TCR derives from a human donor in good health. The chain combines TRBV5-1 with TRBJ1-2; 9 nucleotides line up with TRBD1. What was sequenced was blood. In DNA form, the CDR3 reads TGCGCCAGCAGCTGGGCCGGGACAGGGACTTTCAATGGCTACACCTTC. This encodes CASSWAGTGTFNGYTF.